Listed here are 26 T cell receptor beta chains from one sample, sequenced in a study of cytomegalovirus exposure and HLA in healthy donors. The PCR made use of 60 Vbeta and 13 Jbeta primers. TCRdb's copy holds only in-frame clones and misses some; the assay was immunoSEQ multiplex PCR. The table lists about 200,000 clones, about 81% of them singletons. Sequencing was done on a sample of PBMCs. These receptors came from a middle-aged woman in good health and CMV-seronegative.

The V gene is TRBV27, the J gene TRBJ1-1, with a possible D match to TRBD1 (6 bases). Germline V gives CDR1 MNHEY, CDR2 SMNVEV (reference sequence). Trimming cost V 2 bases and J 7 bases, with 11 bases left between them. The CDR3 runs to 13 residues. CDR3 residues: CASSLQGPGEAFF. CDR3 DNA sequence: TGTGCCAGCAGTTTACAGGGGCCTGGTGAAGCTTTCTTT.

This chain links TRBV30 with TRBJ2-2; the D gene is possibly TRBD1 (6 bases). Deletions cut 2 bases from V and 6 bases from J, with 13 bases between. The CDR3 has 14 residues. The V gene's germline CDR1 is GTSNPN and CDR2 SVGIG (reference sequence). The CDR3 protein is CAWSTGTFPGELFF. CDR3 DNA: TGTGCCTGGAGTACCGGGACATTCCCCGGGGAGCTGTTTTTT.

CDR3 residues: CASSLRGEQFF. The CDR3, as DNA: TGTGCCAGCAGCCTTAGGGGTGAGCAGTTCTTC. The chain employs TRBV9 and TRBJ2-1; TRBD1 might be the D (5 bases). Germline CDR1 is SGDLS and CDR2 is YYNGEE. V was shortened by 4 bases and J by 9 bases, with 8 bases between the two germline ends. The CDR3 covers 11 residues. Full variable domain (missing parts from reference TRBV9 and TRBJ2-1): DSGVTQTPKHLITATGQRVTLRCSPRSGDLSVYWYQQSLDQGLQFLIQYYNGEERAKGNILERFSAQQFPDLHSELNLSSLELGDSALYFCASSLRGEQFFGPGTRLTVL.

This sequence joins TRBV28 and TRBJ2-3; unclear D gene. The length of the CDR3 is 12 residues. V dropped 5 bases and J dropped 2 bases, with 5 bases sitting between them. Germline lookup yields CDR1 MDHEN and CDR2 SYDVKM. The CDR3 spells CASSPFTDTQYF. In nucleotides, the CDR3 is TGTGCCAGCAGTCCGTTCACAGATACGCAGTATTTT.

The chain combines TRBV11-2 with TRBJ2-7; 8 bases map to TRBD2. From germline, CDR1 is SGHAT and CDR2 FQNNGV. V lost 0 bases, J lost 4 bases, and 5 bases stayed unmatched. The CDR3 has 15 residues. CDR3 in amino acids: CASSLDSGAGYEQYF. In nucleotides, the CDR3 is TGTGCCAGCAGCTTAGATAGCGGGGCAGGGTACGAGCAGTACTTC.

The chain has TRBV15 and TRBJ2-7, with TRBD1 matching 10 bases. This CDR3 has 19 residues. V was pared by 0 bases and J by 2 bases, with 13 bases of the junction left unmatched. From germline, CDR1 is LNHNV and CDR2 YYDKDF (reference sequence). For the CDR3, the DNA is TGTGCCACCAGCAGAGATTTAGCGAGCGGACAGGGGGTTGCCTACGAGCAGTACTTC. This encodes CATSRDLASGQGVAYEQYF.

The chain combines TRBV5-1 with TRBJ2-5, with 8 bases lining up with TRBD2. V gave up 1 base and J gave up 5 bases; unmatched junction bases: 10. Germline V gives CDR1 SGHRS, CDR2 YFSETQ. The CDR3 loop spans 16 amino acids. The CDR3: CASSLSVSGTWETQYF. CDR3 coding DNA: TGCGCCAGCAGCTTGTCGGTTAGCGGGACCTGGGAGACCCAGTACTTC.

V gene TRBV29-1 combines with J gene TRBJ2-3, with TRBD2 identical over 8 bases. CDR1 is SQVTM, CDR2 ANQGSEA, per germline. V lost 4 bases and J lost 0; bases outside the gene matches: 3. The CDR3 length is 14 residues. The CDR3 reads CSVAASGSTDTQYF. The DNA for the CDR3 is TGCAGCGTTGCCGCTAGCGGGAGCACAGATACGCAGTATTTT.

This chain links TRBV6-1 with TRBJ2-1, with TRBD2 matching 7 bases. This CDR3 region has 15 residues. V lost 4 bases, J lost 12 bases, and 15 bases stayed unmatched. The germline V gene encodes CDR1 MNHNS and CDR2 SASEGT. CDR3 protein: CASSVLRLALYLQFF. CDR3 sequence (DNA): TGTGCCAGCAGTGTTTTAAGACTAGCCCTATATCTGCAGTTCTTC.

This clone has more than one count but fewer than ten. V usage is TRBV19 and J usage is TRBJ2-2; D gene ambiguous. The CDR3 sequence is 15 residues long. Per the germline V gene, CDR1 is LNHDA and CDR2 is SQIVND (reference sequence). Trimming removed 1 base at V and 0 bases at J, with 6 bases between. This CDR3 reads CASSIVSANTGELFF. The CDR3 DNA reads TGTGCCAGTAGTATAGTCAGCGCGAACACCGGGGAGCTGTTTTTT.

The chain uses TRBV4-2 and TRBJ2-7; 9 bases line up with TRBD2. V gave up 3 bases and J gave up 0 bases; unmatched junction bases: 0. Germline CDR1 is LGHNA and CDR2 is YNFKEQ. The CDR3 loop spans 14 amino acids. In DNA, the CDR3 is TGTGCCAGCAGCCAGGGACTAGCCTCCTACGAGCAGTACTTC. This codes for CASSQGLASYEQYF.

The chain links TRBV7-2 to TRBJ2-7, with 8 bases aligning to TRBD1. V shed 3 bases, J shed 3 bases, and the junction held 10 bases outside the gene matches. Germline values: CDR1 SGHTA, CDR2 FQGNSA. This CDR3 has 16 residues. The CDR3 here is CASSFLPGTGNYEQYF. The CDR3 DNA sequence: TGTGCCAGCAGCTTCCTCCCCGGGACAGGAAACTACGAGCAGTACTTC.

This clone occurred once. The V and J genes are TRBV2 and TRBJ2-7; the match to TRBD2 covers 7 bases. The V gene's germline CDR1 is SNHLY and CDR2 FYNNEI. The junction had 11 bases not matched to a gene; V was cut back by 6 bases and J by 6 bases. This CDR3 is 14 amino acids long. The CDR3 nucleotides read TGTGCCAGCAGCAAAGACGGGGGGAGCGGCGAGCAGTACTTC. As protein: CASSKDGGSGEQYF.

The J gene is TRBJ2-2, the V gene TRBV5-1; D might be TRBD2 (5 bases). The ends were cut back, 2 bases at V and 6 bases at J, with 11 bases in the middle. From germline, CDR1 is SGHRS and CDR2 YFSETQ. The CDR3 consists of 14 residues. This chain's CDR3 is CASSFEGTPGELFF. In DNA, the CDR3 is TGCGCCAGCAGCTTTGAGGGTACGCCCGGGGAGCTGTTTTTT. Complete variable domain (other parts from reference TRBV5-1 and TRBJ2-2): KAGVTQTPRYLIKTRGQQVTLSCSPISGHRSVSWYQQTPGQGLQFLFEYFSETQRNKGNFPGRFSGRQFSNSRSEMNVSTLELGDSALYLCASSFEGTPGELFFGEGSRLTVL.

The chain uses TRBV5-1 and TRBJ1-2, with D unclear. Germline loops: CDR1 SGHRS, CDR2 YFSETQ. This CDR3 is 14 amino acids long. V was shortened by 0 bases and J by 0 bases, with 6 bases between the two germline ends. CDR3 residues: CASSLDLANYGYTF. As DNA, the CDR3 is TGCGCCAGCAGCTTGGATCTTGCTAACTATGGCTACACCTTC.

The chain combines TRBV6-5 with TRBJ2-1; D is possibly TRBD1 (6 bases). V was cut by 6 bases and J by 7 bases, with 19 bases left in between. Germline CDR1 and CDR2: MNHEY and SVGAGI. CDR3 length: 15 residues. As DNA, the CDR3 is TGTGCCAGCAGGCAAATCGGGACAAGAGGGAATGAGCAGTTCTTC. Amino acids: CASRQIGTRGNEQFF.

The V and J genes are TRBV7-6 and TRBJ2-6; D is perhaps TRBD1 (5 bases). V shed 5 bases and J shed 0 bases, with 8 bases lying between them. CDR1 is SGHVS and CDR2 is FNYEAQ in the germline V gene. CDR3 length: 15 residues. The CDR3 protein is CASSVDSSGANVLTF. DNA of the CDR3: TGTGCCAGCAGCGTCGACAGCTCTGGGGCCAACGTCCTGACTTTC.

A single count supports this clone. The rearrangement links TRBV5-5 to TRBJ2-5; tentatively, D is TRBD2 (5 bases). The CDR3 contains 11 residues. Germline V CDR1 and CDR2: SGHKS, YYEKEE (reference sequence). V shed 4 bases and J shed 5 bases, with 6 bases lying between them. CDR3 DNA sequence: TGTGCCAGCAGCGGGAGTGAGACCCAGTACTTC. Its translation: CASSGSETQYF.

This sequence joins TRBV30 and TRBJ2-3; the D is unclear. V dropped 0 bases and J dropped 6 bases, with 7 bases sitting between them. Germline CDR1 GTSNPN, CDR2 SVGIG (reference sequence). The CDR3 contains 12 residues. CDR3 sequence: CAWSVLVDTQYF. In nucleotides, the CDR3 is TGTGCCTGGAGTGTATTAGTTGATACGCAGTATTTT.

This rearrangement joins TRBV4-1 to TRBJ2-2; D unclear. This CDR3 region has 14 residues. V gave up 4 bases and J gave up 4 bases, with 10 bases separating them. Germline values: CDR1 MGHRA, CDR2 YSYEKL. CDR3 nucleotide sequence: TGCGCCAGCAGCCTAAGCACCTTCACCGGGGAGCTGTTTTTT. This gives the protein CASSLSTFTGELFF.

This sequence joins TRBV27 and TRBJ2-5, with TRBD2 identical over 7 bases. The CDR3 runs to 14 residues. The germline V gene has CDR1 MNHEY and CDR2 SMNVEV (reference sequence). The V and J ends lost 1 base and 2 bases, in that order; junction bases with no gene match: 1. CDR3 region: CASSLYGRQETQYF. In nucleotides, the CDR3 is TGTGCCAGCAGTTTATACGGGAGGCAAGAGACCCAGTACTTC.

V is TRBV2 and J is TRBJ2-1, with D unclear. Germline CDR1 is SNHLY and CDR2 is FYNNEI. This CDR3 comprises 14 residues. V lost 8 bases and J 8 bases, leaving 19 bases between the germline ends. The CDR3 loop is CASQKILEVDEQFF. DNA of the CDR3: TGTGCCAGCCAGAAGATATTAGAGGTGGATGAGCAGTTCTTC.

The rearrangement links TRBV7-8 to TRBJ2-2; weak D call: TRBD2 (6 bases). Germline V gives CDR1 SGHVS, CDR2 FQNEAQ. V was clipped by 3 bases and J by 5 bases, with 13 bases between them. This CDR3 has 15 amino acids. The CDR3 region is CASSFWRELTGELFF. For the CDR3, the DNA is TGTGCCAGCAGCTTTTGGCGGGAATTGACCGGGGAGCTGTTTTTT.

The chain has TRBV12-1 and TRBJ2-7; TRBD2, as called in the table, went unchecked against the DNA. TRBV12-1 is termed a pseudogene. The CDR3 consists of 16 residues. CDR3 nucleotide sequence: TGTGCCAGCAGCTCGGATCTAGCGGGAGGTATCCACGAGCAGTACTTC. It yields the protein CASSSDLAGGIHEQYF.

This clone was detected once. The chain carries TRBV4-1 and TRBJ2-1; D gene uncertain. Trimming shortened V by 1 base and J by 3 bases, and 13 bases separated the two germline ends. This CDR3 contains 16 residues. Germline CDR1 is MGHRA and CDR2 is YSYEKL. The CDR3 reads CASSQVPGQHYNEQFF. The CDR3 DNA is TGCGCCAGCAGCCAAGTCCCAGGCCAGCACTACAATGAGCAGTTCTTC.

The chain couples TRBV30 to TRBJ1-2; D remains ambiguous. In germline, CDR1 is GTSNPN, CDR2 SVGIG (reference sequence). The CDR3 runs to 15 residues. V shed 2 bases and J shed 4 bases, with 17 bases lying between them. As DNA, the CDR3 is TGTGCCTGGAGTAGTACTCACAGTTTTCCCTATGGCTACACCTTC. As protein: CAWSSTHSFPYGYTF.